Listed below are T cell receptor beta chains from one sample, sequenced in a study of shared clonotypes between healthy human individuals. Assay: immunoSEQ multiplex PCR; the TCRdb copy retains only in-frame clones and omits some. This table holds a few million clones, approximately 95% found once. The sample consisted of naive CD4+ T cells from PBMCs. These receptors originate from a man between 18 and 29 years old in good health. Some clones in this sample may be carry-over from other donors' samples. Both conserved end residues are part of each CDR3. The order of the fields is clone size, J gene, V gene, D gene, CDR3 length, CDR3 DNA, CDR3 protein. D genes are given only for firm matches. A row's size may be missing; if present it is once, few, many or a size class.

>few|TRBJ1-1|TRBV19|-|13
TGTGCCAGTAGACAACTTAGTGACACTGAAGCTTTCTTT
CASRQLSDTEAFF
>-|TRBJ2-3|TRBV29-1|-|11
TGCAGCGTTGAAGGGAAGAGTACGCAGTATTTT
CSVEGKSTQYF
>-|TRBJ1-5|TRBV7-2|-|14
TGTGCCAGCAGCCACAGTACTCTTTTGCAGCCCCAGCATTTT
CASSHSTLLQPQHF
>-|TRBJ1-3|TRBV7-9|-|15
TGTGCCAGCAGCCCTTTGACAATCTCTGGAAACACCATATATTTT
CASSPLTISGNTIYF
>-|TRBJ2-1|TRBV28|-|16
TGTGCCAGCAGCCGAAGTTGGGGGGTGAGTGGCAATGAGCAGTTCTTC
CASSRSWGVSGNEQFF
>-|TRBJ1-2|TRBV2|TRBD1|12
TGTGCCAGCAAAGGACAGGGGGTAGGCTACACCTTC
CASKGQGVGYTF
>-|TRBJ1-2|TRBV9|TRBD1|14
TGTGCCAGCAGCGCCTCAGGACAGGCATATGGCTACACCTTC
CASSASGQAYGYTF
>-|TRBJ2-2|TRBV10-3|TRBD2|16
TGTGCCATCAGTGAGACCTTAGCGGGGGGGACCGGGGAGCTGTTTTTT
CAISETLAGGTGELFF
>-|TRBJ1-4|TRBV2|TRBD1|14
TGTGCCGGCGGGACAGGGCCAACTAATGAAAAACTGTTTTTT
CAGGTGPTNEKLFF
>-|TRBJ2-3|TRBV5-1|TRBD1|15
TGCGCCAGCAGCCCCAGCGACAGGGGGAGAGATACGCAGTATTTT
CASSPSDRGRDTQYF
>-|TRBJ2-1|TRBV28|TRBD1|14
TGTGCCAGCGCCGGGACAGGACAATACAATGAGCAGTTCTTC
CASAGTGQYNEQFF
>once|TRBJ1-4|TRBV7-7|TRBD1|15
TGTGCCAGCAGCCCTACCGGGACAGGGGGAGGAAAACTGTTTTTT
CASSPTGTGGGKLFF
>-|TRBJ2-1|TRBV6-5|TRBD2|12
TGTGCCAGCAGTTCTAGCGGGAGGGGTCAGTTCTTC
CASSSSGRGQFF
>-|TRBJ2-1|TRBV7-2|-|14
TGTGCCAGCAGCTTAGATACTAGGTCCGGTGAGCAGTTCTTC
CASSLDTRSGEQFF
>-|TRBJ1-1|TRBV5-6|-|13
TGTGCCAGCAGCTTGCGGGGAACCACTGAAGCTTTCTTT
CASSLRGTTEAFF
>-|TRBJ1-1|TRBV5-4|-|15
TGTGCCAGCAGCTACAGGGAGGGCCGGAACACTGAAGCTTTCTTT
CASSYREGRNTEAFF
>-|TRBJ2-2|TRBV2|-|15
TGTGCCACCAAACCGGGACGGCAGAACACCGGGGAGCTGTTTTTT
CATKPGRQNTGELFF
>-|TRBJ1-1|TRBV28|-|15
TGTGCCAGCAGTACCCCGGGACGGATGAACACTGAAGCTTTCTTT
CASSTPGRMNTEAFF
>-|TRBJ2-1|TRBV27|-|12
TGTGCCAGCAGTTTATTGGGCAGGGGGGAGTTCTTC
CASSLLGRGEFF
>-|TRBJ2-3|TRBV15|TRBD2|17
TGTGCCACCAGCAGAGTTTCGGGACTAGCGGGAAGTTATACGCAGTATTTT
CATSRVSGLAGSYTQYF
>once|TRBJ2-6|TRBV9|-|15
TGTGCCAGCAGCTCCGGGCTGTCTGGGGCCAACGTCCTGACTTTC
CASSSGLSGANVLTF
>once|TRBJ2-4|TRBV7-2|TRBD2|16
TGTGCCAGCAGCCCTTCCCTAGCGGGAGCCAAAAACATTCAGTACTTC
CASSPSLAGAKNIQYF
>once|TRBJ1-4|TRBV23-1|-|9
TGCGCCAGCGATGAAAAACTGTTTTTT
CASDEKLFF
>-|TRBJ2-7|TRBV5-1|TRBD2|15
TGCGCCAGCAGCAGCGGGGGAGGCGATAGCCACGAGCAGTACTTC
CASSSGGGDSHEQYF
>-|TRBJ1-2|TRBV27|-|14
TGTGCCAGCAGCCCCCGTTTGGGGGCGAATGGCTACACCTTC
CASSPRLGANGYTF
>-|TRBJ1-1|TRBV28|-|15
TGTGCCAGCAGTTTCTACCGAACTGTGAACACTGAAGCTTTCTTT
CASSFYRTVNTEAFF
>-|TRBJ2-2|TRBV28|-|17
TGTGCCAGCAGTTTCGGCACGGGCAGAGCGAACACCGGGGAGCTGTTTTTT
CASSFGTGRANTGELFF
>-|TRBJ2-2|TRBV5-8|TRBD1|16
TGTGCCAGCAGCTTATGGACAGGGGGCGGCACCGGGGAGCTGTTTTTT
CASSLWTGGGTGELFF
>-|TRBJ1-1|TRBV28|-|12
TGTGCCAGCAGCCTCACGGACACTGAAGCTTTCTTT
CASSLTDTEAFF
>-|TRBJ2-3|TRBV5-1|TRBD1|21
TGCGCCAGCAGCTGGGGACCGGGACAGGGAAAATTGCTATCCGAAGTTGATACGCAGTATTTT
CASSWGPGQGKLLSEVDTQYF
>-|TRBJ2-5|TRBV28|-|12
TGTGCCAGCAGTTTGGTAGGGGGAGAGCAGTACTTC
CASSLVGGEQYF
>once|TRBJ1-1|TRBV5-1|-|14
TGCGCCAGCAGCTTGTTCCGGCCAAACACTGAAGCTTTCTTT
CASSLFRPNTEAFF
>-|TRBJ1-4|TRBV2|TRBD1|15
TGTGCCAGCAGCCGCCCAGGGGGGGAAAATGAAAAACTGTTTTTT
CASSRPGGENEKLFF
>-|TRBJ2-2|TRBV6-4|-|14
TGTGCCAGCAGTGAGAGGGTCGGGCGCGGGGAGCTGTTTTTT
CASSERVGRGELFF
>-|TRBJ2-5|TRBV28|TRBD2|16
TGTGCCAGCAGTTTCGCGGGTGCGGGAGGTCAAGAGACCCAGTACTTC
CASSFAGAGGQETQYF
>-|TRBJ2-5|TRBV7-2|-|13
TGTGCCAGCAGCTTAGAAAGGGAAGAGACCCAGTACTTC
CASSLEREETQYF
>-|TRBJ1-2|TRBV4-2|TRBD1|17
TGTGCCAGCAGCCACCGGACAGGGGGAAGCCTGGACTATGGCTACACCTTC
CASSHRTGGSLDYGYTF
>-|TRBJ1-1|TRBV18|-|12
TGTGCCAGCTCACCCTTGCATGGTGAAGCTTTCTTT
CASSPLHGEAFF
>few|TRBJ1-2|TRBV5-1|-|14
TGCGCCAGCAGCTTGTCGCAATCTAACTATGGCTACACCTTC
CASSLSQSNYGYTF
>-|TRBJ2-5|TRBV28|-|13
TGTGCCAGCAGTCTCTGGGACCAAGAGACCCAGTACTTC
CASSLWDQETQYF
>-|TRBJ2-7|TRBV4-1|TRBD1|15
TGCGCCAGCAGCCAGGGTCGACAGGGGGTCAACGAGCAGTACTTC
CASSQGRQGVNEQYF
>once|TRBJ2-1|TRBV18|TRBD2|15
TGTGCCAGCTCACCGACGGCGGGAGGGAACAATGAGCAGTTCTTC
CASSPTAGGNNEQFF
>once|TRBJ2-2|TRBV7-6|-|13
TGTGCCAGCAGCATCCAGGGAGCCGGGGAGCTGTTTTTT
CASSIQGAGELFF
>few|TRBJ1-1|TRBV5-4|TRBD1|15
TGTGCCAGCAGCCCTCTGGGGACAGGGATTGTTGAAGCTTTCTTT
CASSPLGTGIVEAFF
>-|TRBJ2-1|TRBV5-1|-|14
TGCGCCAGCTACACCGGTGAGTCGTACAATGAGCAGTTCTTC
CASYTGESYNEQFF
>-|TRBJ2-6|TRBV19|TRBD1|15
TGTGCCAGTAGTAGCAGGGGGCTTGGGGCCAACGTCCTGACTTTC
CASSSRGLGANVLTF
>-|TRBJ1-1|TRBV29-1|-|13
TGCAGCGTTGTATATGGAATGAACACTGAAGCTTTCTTT
CSVVYGMNTEAFF
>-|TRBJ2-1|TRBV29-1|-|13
TGCAGCGTTGAAGATTGGGCAGACAATGAGCAGTTCTTC
CSVEDWADNEQFF